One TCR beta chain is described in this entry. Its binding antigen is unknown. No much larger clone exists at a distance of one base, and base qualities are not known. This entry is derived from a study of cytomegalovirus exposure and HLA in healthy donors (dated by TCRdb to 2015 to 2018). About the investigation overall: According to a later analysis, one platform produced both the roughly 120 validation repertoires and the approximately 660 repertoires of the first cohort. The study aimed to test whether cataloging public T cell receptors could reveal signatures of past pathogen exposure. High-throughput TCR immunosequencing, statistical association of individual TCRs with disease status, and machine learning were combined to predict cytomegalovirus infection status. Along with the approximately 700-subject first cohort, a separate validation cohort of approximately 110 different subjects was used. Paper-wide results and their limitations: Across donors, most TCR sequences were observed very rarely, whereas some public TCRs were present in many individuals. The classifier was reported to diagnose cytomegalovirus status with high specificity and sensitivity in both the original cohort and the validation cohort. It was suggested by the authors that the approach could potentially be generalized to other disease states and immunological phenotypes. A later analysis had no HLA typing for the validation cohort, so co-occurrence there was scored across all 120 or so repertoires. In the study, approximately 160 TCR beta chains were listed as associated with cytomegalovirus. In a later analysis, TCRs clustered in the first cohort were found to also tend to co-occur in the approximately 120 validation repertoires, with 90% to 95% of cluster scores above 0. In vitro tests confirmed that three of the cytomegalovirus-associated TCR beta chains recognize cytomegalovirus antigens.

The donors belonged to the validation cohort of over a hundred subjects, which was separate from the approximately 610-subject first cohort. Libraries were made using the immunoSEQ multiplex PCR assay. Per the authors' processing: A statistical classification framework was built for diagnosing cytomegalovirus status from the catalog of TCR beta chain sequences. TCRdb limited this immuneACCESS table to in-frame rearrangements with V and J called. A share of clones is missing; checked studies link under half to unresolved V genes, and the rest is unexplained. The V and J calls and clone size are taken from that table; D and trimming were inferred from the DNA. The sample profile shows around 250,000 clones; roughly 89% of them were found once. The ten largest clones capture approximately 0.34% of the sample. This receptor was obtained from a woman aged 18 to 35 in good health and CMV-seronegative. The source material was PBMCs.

CDR3 region: CASSLLAWGVGGNEQFF. The nucleotides read TGTGCCAGCAGCTTATTGGCATGGGGGGTGGGAGGCAATGAGCAGTTCTTC. The rearrangement combines TRBV7-6 with TRBJ2-1, and the D gene may be TRBD2, 6 bases matching. The CDR3, cysteine through phenylalanine, is 17 amino acids long. Only the CDR3 DNA stays, 51 bases, in frame from base 1. CDR1 and CDR2, per the germline V gene, are SGHVS and FNYEAQ. At the junction V is shortened by 2 bases and J by 6 bases, with 20 bases in between.